This TCR beta chain was recovered during a study of regulatory T cells in long-lasting Graves disease. Time point described: newly diagnosed GD, antithyroid drugs for less than 3 months. The TCR library was made from RNA that had been extracted from PBMCs in TRIzol. The patients were enrolled through endocrinology in Xi'an, China. According to the study, TCR beta libraries were built with iRepertoire HTBI primers and CDR3-region Arm-PCR. Using its own MiXCR run on the multiplex PCR reads, TCRdb lists one record per CDR3 protein. The sample consists of under 500,000 distinct CDR3 sequences, about a sixth of them appearing once. This clonotype occurred many times. This CDR3 has 13 amino acids. V was trimmed by 4 bases and J by 4 bases, leaving 8 bases between them. Germline V gives CDR1 SNHLY, CDR2 FYNNEI. The same data also went into a second study, on T cells in Graves' hyperthyroidism and ophthalmopathy. Turning to that study: Exclusion of patients followed from uncontrolled infection, other autoimmune disease, pregnancy or lactation. An initial round of RT-PCR targeting the TCR CDR3 relied on the HTBI primer set. Blood also contained most expanded thyroid clonotypes above 0.001.

The TCR comes from a woman aged 30 to 39 with Graves disease. Sequences were derived from peripheral blood mononuclear cells (PBMCs), sampled at new diagnosis, from a patient treated with antithyroid drugs. The rearrangement uses TRBV2 and TRBJ2-1, with D unclear. CDR3 nucleotide sequence: TGTGCCAGCAGTGCCCAAGGGTACAATGAGCAGTTCTTC. Encoded protein: CASSAQGYNEQFF.